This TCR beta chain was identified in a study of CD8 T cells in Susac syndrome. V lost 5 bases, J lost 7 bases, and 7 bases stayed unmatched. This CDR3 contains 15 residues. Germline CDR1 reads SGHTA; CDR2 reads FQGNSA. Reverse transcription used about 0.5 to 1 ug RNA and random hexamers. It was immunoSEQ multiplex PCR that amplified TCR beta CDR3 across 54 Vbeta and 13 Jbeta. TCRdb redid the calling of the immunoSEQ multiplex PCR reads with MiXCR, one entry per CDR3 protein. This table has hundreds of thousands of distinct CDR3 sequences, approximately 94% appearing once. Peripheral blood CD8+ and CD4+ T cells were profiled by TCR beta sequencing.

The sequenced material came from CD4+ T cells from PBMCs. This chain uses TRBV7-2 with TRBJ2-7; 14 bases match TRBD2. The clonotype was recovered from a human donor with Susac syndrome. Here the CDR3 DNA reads TGTGCCAGCAGCCAGACTAGCGGGGGGGATGGGGAGCAGTACTTC. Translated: CASSQTSGGDGEQYF.